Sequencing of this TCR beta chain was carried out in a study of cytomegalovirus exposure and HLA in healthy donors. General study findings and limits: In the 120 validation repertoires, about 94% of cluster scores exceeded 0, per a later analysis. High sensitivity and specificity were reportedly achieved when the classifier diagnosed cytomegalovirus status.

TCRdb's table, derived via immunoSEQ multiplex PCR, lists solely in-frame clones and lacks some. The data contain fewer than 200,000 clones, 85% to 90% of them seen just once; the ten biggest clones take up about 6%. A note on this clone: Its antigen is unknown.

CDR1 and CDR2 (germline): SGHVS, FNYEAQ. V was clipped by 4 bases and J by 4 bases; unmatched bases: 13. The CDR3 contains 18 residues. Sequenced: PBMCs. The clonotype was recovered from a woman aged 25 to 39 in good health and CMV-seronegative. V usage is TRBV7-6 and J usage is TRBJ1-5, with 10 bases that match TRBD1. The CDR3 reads CASSSLPPGQGLNQPQHF. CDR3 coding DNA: TGTGCCAGCAGCTCTCTTCCTCCGGGACAGGGGTTGAATCAGCCCCAGCATTTT.